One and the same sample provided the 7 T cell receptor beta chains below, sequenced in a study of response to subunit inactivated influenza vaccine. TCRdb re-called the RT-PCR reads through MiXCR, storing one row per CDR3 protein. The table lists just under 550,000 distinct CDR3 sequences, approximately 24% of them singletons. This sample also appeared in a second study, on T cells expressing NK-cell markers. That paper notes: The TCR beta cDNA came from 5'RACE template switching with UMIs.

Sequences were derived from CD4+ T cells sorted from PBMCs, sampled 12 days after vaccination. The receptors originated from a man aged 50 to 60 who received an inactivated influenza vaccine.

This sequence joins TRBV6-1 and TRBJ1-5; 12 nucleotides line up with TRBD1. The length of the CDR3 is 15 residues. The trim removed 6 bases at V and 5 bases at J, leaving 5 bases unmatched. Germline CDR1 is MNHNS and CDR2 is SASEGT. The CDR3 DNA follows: TGTGCCAGCAGCACGGGGACAGGGGGCTATCAGCCCCAGCATTTT. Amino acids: CASSTGTGGYQPQHF.

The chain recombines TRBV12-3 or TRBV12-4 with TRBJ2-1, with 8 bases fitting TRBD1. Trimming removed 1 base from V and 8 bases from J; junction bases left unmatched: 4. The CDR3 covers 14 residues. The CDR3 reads CASSLGQGAYEQFF. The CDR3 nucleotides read TGTGCCAGCAGTTTAGGTCAGGGGGCCTATGAGCAGTTCTTC.

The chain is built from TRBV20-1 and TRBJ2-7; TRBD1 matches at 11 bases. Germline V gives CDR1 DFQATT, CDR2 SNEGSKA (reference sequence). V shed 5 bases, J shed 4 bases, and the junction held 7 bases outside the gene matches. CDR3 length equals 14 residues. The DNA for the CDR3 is TGCAGTGCTTATACCGGGACAGGGGGGTACGAGCAGTACTTC. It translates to CSAYTGTGGYEQYF.

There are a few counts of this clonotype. CDR3 amino acids: CASSSQGFQEKLFF. CDR3 DNA sequence: TGCGCCAGCAGCTCACAGGGGTTTCAGGAAAAACTGTTTTTT. The J gene is TRBJ1-4, the V gene TRBV5-1; 7 bases map to TRBD1. The J segment lost 8 bases and the V segment lost 3 bases, leaving 7 bases of the junction unmatched. The CDR3 runs 14 residues. Germline CDR1 SGHRS, CDR2 YFSETQ.

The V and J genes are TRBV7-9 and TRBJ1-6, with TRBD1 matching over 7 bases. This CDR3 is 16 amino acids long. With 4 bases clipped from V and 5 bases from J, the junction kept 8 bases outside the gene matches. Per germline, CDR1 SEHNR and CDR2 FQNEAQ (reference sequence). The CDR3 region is CASSYYPGQHNSPLHF. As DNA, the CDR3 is TGTGCCAGCAGCTATTACCCGGGACAGCATAATTCACCCCTCCACTTT.

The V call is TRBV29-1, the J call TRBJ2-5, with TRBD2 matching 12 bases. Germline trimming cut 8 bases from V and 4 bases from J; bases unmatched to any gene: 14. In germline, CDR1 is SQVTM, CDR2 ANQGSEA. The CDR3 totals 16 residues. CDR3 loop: CSTGGLAGGPSETQYF. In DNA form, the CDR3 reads TGCAGCACCGGAGGGCTAGCGGGGGGGCCGTCAGAGACCCAGTACTTC.

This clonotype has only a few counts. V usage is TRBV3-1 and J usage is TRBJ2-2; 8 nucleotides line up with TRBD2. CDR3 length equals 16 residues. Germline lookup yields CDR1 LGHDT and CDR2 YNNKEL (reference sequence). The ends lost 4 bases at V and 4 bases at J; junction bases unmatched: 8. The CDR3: CASSPNSGTGTGELFF. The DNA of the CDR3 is TGTGCCAGCAGCCCAAATAGCGGGACCGGCACCGGGGAGCTGTTTTTT.